The rows below give T cell receptor beta chains drawn from one sample of a study of identical twins. Each CDR3 protein gets one entry after TCRdb re-called the 5' RACE reads with MiXCR. Here the sample spans around 280,000 distinct CDR3 sequences, under 9% being singletons. In addition, the sample was reused for a study of yellow fever vaccine responses in identical twins.

Sequences were obtained from memory (CD45RO+) T cells sorted from blood. Receptors were obtained from a young woman in good health. The CDR3 runs from the conserved cysteine through the conserved F or W. Fields, in order: clone size, V gene, D gene, J gene, CDR3 DNA, CDR3 protein. The D gene is left open where the match is weak. The size entry is marked missing in some rows and otherwise reads once, few, many or a size class.

>few|TRBV4-1|TRBD1|TRBJ1-6
TGCGCCAGCAGCCGCGGACAGGGTGGCCCCTATAATTCACCCCTCCACTTT
CASSRGQGGPYNSPLHF
>NA|TRBV5-6|TRBD1|TRBJ2-1
TGTGCCAGCAGCGGGACAGTGTCCAATGAGCAGTTCTTC
CASSGTVSNEQFF
>few|TRBV7-2|NA|TRBJ1-1
TGTGCCAGCAGCTCGAAATACGGCTCTGAAGCTTTCTTT
CASSSKYGSEAFF
>many|TRBV29-1|TRBD1|TRBJ2-4
TGCAGCGCCGGCGACAGGGGGCAAGACATTCAGTACTTC
CSAGDRGQDIQYF
>many|TRBV28|TRBD2|TRBJ2-1
TGTGCCAGCAGCAGGACTAGCGGGAGAGGGAATGAGCAGTTCTTC
CASSRTSGRGNEQFF
>few|TRBV20-1|NA|TRBJ2-7
TGCAGTGCTCAACCCCTGAACAGGGTACCCGGGACTGAGGCCTACGAGCAGTACTTC
CSAQPLNRVPGTEAYEQYF
>few|TRBV14|NA|TRBJ2-1
TGTGCCAGCAGCCAAGTCGCGAGCTCCTACAATGAGCAGTTCTTC
CASSQVASSYNEQFF
>many|TRBV4-1|NA|TRBJ1-6
TGCGCCAGCAGCCTCTATCAAGGATGGGATTCACCCCTCCACTTT
CASSLYQGWDSPLHF
>many|TRBV12-3/TRBV12-4|TRBD1|TRBJ1-1
TGTGCCAGCAGTCCCAATGCAGGGGGCTGGAACACTGAAGCTTTCTTT
CASSPNAGGWNTEAFF
>NA|TRBV5-1|TRBD1|TRBJ1-3
TGCGCCAGCAGCAGGGACAGGGGAAACACCATATATTTT
CASSRDRGNTIYF
>few|TRBV7-3|NA|TRBJ2-2
TGTGCCAGCAGCTTAATGCCATCAGGGAACACCGGGGAGCTGTTTTTT
CASSLMPSGNTGELFF
>NA|TRBV14|TRBD2|TRBJ2-1
TGTGCCAGCAGCCCTAGCGGGAGGATATTCAATGAGCAGTTCTTC
CASSPSGRIFNEQFF
>few|TRBV3-1|NA|TRBJ2-6
TGTGCCAGCAGCCCCTGGGGGGGCGCTTTCTACTCTGGGGCCAACGTCCTGACTTTC
CASSPWGGAFYSGANVLTF
>few|TRBV28|TRBD2|TRBJ2-7
TGTGCCAGCAGTTCGCCCTTCGGGACTAGCGGCTACGAGCAGTACTTC
CASSSPFGTSGYEQYF
>NA|TRBV20-1|TRBD1|TRBJ1-6
TGCAGTGCTTACGGACAGGGAACTTCACCCCTCCACTTT
CSAYGQGTSPLHF
>NA|TRBV2|NA|TRBJ2-5
TGTGCCAGCATAGCTGGGGAGACCCAGTACTTC
CASIAGETQYF
>many|TRBV6-5|NA|TRBJ2-7
TGTGCCAGCAGTTTAGTTAGGTCTAAGTCCGAGCAGTACTTC
CASSLVRSKSEQYF
>once|TRBV7-3|NA|TRBJ2-5
TGTGCCAGCAGCTTAACTGGAGGTCTCCAAGAGACCCAGTACTTC
CASSLTGGLQETQYF
>many|TRBV29-1|NA|TRBJ1-1
TGCAGCGTTGAGGCCAGGCCGAACACTGAAGCTTTCTTT
CSVEARPNTEAFF
>few|TRBV7-2|NA|TRBJ2-3
TGTGCCAGCAGGTCCGCGGGATACGTGGTTACGCAGTATTTT
CASRSAGYVVTQYF
>once|TRBV19|TRBD1|TRBJ2-5
TGTGCCAGTAGACGACAGGGGATCGAGACCCAGTACTTC
CASRRQGIETQYF
>many|TRBV12-3/TRBV12-4|NA|TRBJ1-1
TGTGCCAGCAGTCCCCGGGTAGGCTTGAACACTGAAGCTTTCTTT
CASSPRVGLNTEAFF
>NA|TRBV11-3|TRBD1|TRBJ2-3
TGTGCCAGCAGCGGAGGGACAGGGGCTTCGACAGATACGCAGTATTTT
CASSGGTGASTDTQYF
>NA|TRBV6-1|TRBD1|TRBJ1-5
TGTGCCAGCCGGGAAACGGCCGGGACAGGTAATCAGCCCCAGCATTTT
CASRETAGTGNQPQHF
>many|TRBV12-3/TRBV12-4|TRBD2|TRBJ2-3
TGTGCCAGCAGTAGCGGGACTAGCTTCACAGATACGCAGTATTTT
CASSSGTSFTDTQYF
>many|TRBV19|NA|TRBJ2-5
TGTGCCAGTAGTATACTTAAGGGAGGACAAGAGACCCAGTACTTC
CASSILKGGQETQYF
>many|TRBV10-3|NA|TRBJ1-5
TGTGCCATCAGTGAGGGGGATGGGCCCCAGCATTTT
CAISEGDGPQHF
>few|TRBV20-1|TRBD1|TRBJ2-3
TGCAGTGCTAGGGAAAGGCCGGGACAGGGGAGGATTGGCACAGATACGCAGTATTTT
CSARERPGQGRIGTDTQYF
>many|TRBV2|TRBD2|TRBJ2-1
TGTGCCAGCAGTGGGCTAGCGGGAGCCGGTGAGCAGTTCTTC
CASSGLAGAGEQFF
>few|TRBV10-1|NA|TRBJ2-1
TGCGCCAGCAGTGGGGCCAGCTCCTACAATGAGCAGTTCTTC
CASSGASSYNEQFF
>many|TRBV5-1|TRBD2|TRBJ2-7
TGCGCCAGCAGCTTGGGCGGGAGCCCTCTCGAGCAGTACTTC
CASSLGGSPLEQYF
>many|TRBV20-1|NA|TRBJ1-2
TGCAGTGCTAGAGATGGGCCTCGGGAGGGCTACACCTTC
CSARDGPREGYTF
>NA|TRBV3-1|NA|TRBJ1-3
TGTGCCAGCAGCCAAGATCTCCGGGGAGGGGGAAACACCATATATTTT
CASSQDLRGGGNTIYF
>NA|TRBV10-2|NA|TRBJ1-1
TGCGCCAGCAGTGCACAGGGAAGGACTGAAGCTTTCTTT
CASSAQGRTEAFF
>many|TRBV28|NA|TRBJ2-2
TGTGCCAGCAGCCAGGACGGGCAGAACACCGGGGAGCTGTTTTTT
CASSQDGQNTGELFF
>few|TRBV7-6|NA|TRBJ2-7
TGTGCCAGCAGCTTAGGTGGGGCCGTGACCTACGAGCAGTACTTC
CASSLGGAVTYEQYF
>few|TRBV25-1|NA|TRBJ1-2
TGTGCCAGCAGTGAGGGGGGACAAGCCCTAAACTATGGCTACACCTTC
CASSEGGQALNYGYTF
>many|TRBV5-1|TRBD1|TRBJ2-1
TGCGCCAGCAGCCGGGGGACAGGGGGCCGCGCTGAGCAGTTCTTC
CASSRGTGGRAEQFF
>many|TRBV3-1|NA|TRBJ2-6
TGTGCCAGCAGCCAAGACTCTGGGGCCAACGTCCTGACTTTC
CASSQDSGANVLTF
>few|TRBV12-3/TRBV12-4|NA|TRBJ2-1
TGTGCCAGCATGCGGGGCCACTACAGGGAGCAGTTCTTC
CASMRGHYREQFF
>NA|TRBV20-1|NA|TRBJ2-1
TGCAGTGCTGGGGGCGGGAAAGGTAACGGGTATGAGCAGTTCTTC
CSAGGGKGNGYEQFF
>NA|TRBV24-1|TRBD1|TRBJ2-5
TGTGCCACCAGTGACCAGACGGGACAGGGGTTGGCGCAAGAGACCCAGTACTTC
CATSDQTGQGLAQETQYF
>many|TRBV20-1|NA|TRBJ2-3
TGCAGTGCTAGAGAATCGAAGACCTTAGATACGCAGTATTTT
CSARESKTLDTQYF
>many|TRBV18|NA|TRBJ2-5
TGTGCCAGCTCACCAGTGGAGACCCAGTACTTC
CASSPVETQYF
>many|TRBV7-2|NA|TRBJ2-3
TGTGCCAGCACCTCCCCTTCGAGGGGATACACAGATACGCAGTATTTT
CASTSPSRGYTDTQYF
>few|TRBV24-1|NA|TRBJ2-4
TGTGCCACCAGTGAACCGGGACAAAAAAACATTCAGTACTTC
CATSEPGQKNIQYF
>many|TRBV10-3|NA|TRBJ1-1
TGTGCCATCAGAGAAGGGTCAGGGAACACTGAAGCTTTCTTT
CAIREGSGNTEAFF
>few|TRBV20-1|TRBD2|TRBJ2-3
TGCAGTGCTAGAGACCTAGCGGGAGGTCCCGGAGATACGCAGTATTTT
CSARDLAGGPGDTQYF
>many|TRBV7-9|TRBD2|TRBJ2-5
TGTGCCAGCAGCTTAGGGGCGGGAGTTGTAATGGAGACCCAGTACTTC
CASSLGAGVVMETQYF
>NA|TRBV11-2|NA|TRBJ1-2
TGTGCCAGCAGCTTTGCGGATAACTATGGCTACACCTTC
CASSFADNYGYTF
>NA|TRBV19|TRBD2|TRBJ2-1
TGTGCCAGTAGTCCCGGGACTAGCGGGAAGAGTGAGCAGTTCTTC
CASSPGTSGKSEQFF
>few|TRBV19|NA|TRBJ2-4
TGTGCCAGTAGTGGGGACACCGGGCTAGCCAAAAACATTCAGTACTTC
CASSGDTGLAKNIQYF
>many|TRBV12-3/TRBV12-4|NA|TRBJ1-2
TGTGCCAGCAGTTTTTCGGGGCTTGGGTATGGCTACACCTTC
CASSFSGLGYGYTF